The rows below give T cell receptor beta chains drawn from one sample of a study of blood T cell repertoires in COVID-19. Libraries were prepared by immunoSEQ multiplex PCR; TCRdb keeps only in-frame clonotypes and omits some of them. Among tens of thousands of clones, more than 60% were seen once, and the ten largest hold about 15%. Sequencing used peripheral blood. These receptors came from a man older than 75 with active or convalescent COVID-19. Each CDR3 is given with its conserved first and last residue. The D gene is left open where the match is weak. Only part of the rows carry a size: once, few, many, or a class if the clone is expanded.

clone size: .
J gene: TRBJ2-3
D gene: TRBD2
V gene: TRBV3-1/TRBV3-2
CDR3 DNA: TGTGCCAGCAGCCAGTTAGCGGGAGGCCGGGCAGATACGCAGTATTTT
CDR3 protein: CASSQLAGGRADTQYF

clone size: .
J gene: TRBJ1-1
D gene: TRBD1
V gene: TRBV29-1
CDR3 DNA: TGCAGCGTTACCCGGGACAGGGAAAACTCGGAAGCTTTCTTT
CDR3 protein: CSVTRDRENSEAFF

clone size: .
J gene: TRBJ1-4
D gene: .
V gene: TRBV19
CDR3 DNA: TGTGCCAGTAGTATAGGGGGCCGAGGTGGAGAACTGTTTTTT
CDR3 protein: CASSIGGRGGELFF

clone size: .
J gene: TRBJ1-2
D gene: .
V gene: TRBV28
CDR3 DNA: TGTGCCAGCAGGGGTTCGGACAGAAACTATGGCTACACCTTC
CDR3 protein: CASRGSDRNYGYTF

clone size: .
J gene: TRBJ1-1
D gene: TRBD1
V gene: TRBV19
CDR3 DNA: TGTGCCAGTAGTGCCTCGAGGACAGGGAGAGGGGACACTGAAGCTTTCTTT
CDR3 protein: CASSASRTGRGDTEAFF

clone size: once
J gene: TRBJ2-7
D gene: .
V gene: TRBV5-1
CDR3 DNA: TGCGCCAGCAGCTTCCCGGACAGCTACGAGCAGTACTTC
CDR3 protein: CASSFPDSYEQYF

clone size: .
J gene: TRBJ1-2
D gene: .
V gene: TRBV28
CDR3 DNA: TGTGCCAGCAGTTTGGCGGGGTCCTATGGCTACACCTTC
CDR3 protein: CASSLAGSYGYTF

clone size: few
J gene: TRBJ2-1
D gene: .
V gene: TRBV1
CDR3 DNA: TGCACCACGACTAGCGGGAGACGCAATGAGCAGTTCTTC
CDR3 protein: CTTTSGRRNEQFF

clone size: .
J gene: TRBJ2-1
D gene: TRBD1
V gene: TRBV24-1
CDR3 DNA: TGTGCCACCAGTTCAGACCCGGGGACAGCAAGCTCCTACAATGAGCAGTTCTTC
CDR3 protein: CATSSDPGTASSYNEQFF

clone size: .
J gene: TRBJ2-3
D gene: .
V gene: TRBV5-6
CDR3 DNA: TGTGCCAGCAGCTTGTCGGCGGCAGATACGCAGTATTTT
CDR3 protein: CASSLSAADTQYF

clone size: .
J gene: TRBJ2-3
D gene: TRBD2
V gene: TRBV2
CDR3 DNA: TGTGCCAGAACTAGCGGGAGGGGTAGCACAGATACGCAGTATTTT
CDR3 protein: CARTSGRGSTDTQYF

clone size: .
J gene: TRBJ2-6
D gene: TRBD1
V gene: TRBV10-3
CDR3 DNA: TGTGCCATCAGTTCCGGGACAGTGGGGTCTGGGGCCAACGTCCTGACTTTC
CDR3 protein: CAISSGTVGSGANVLTF

clone size: .
J gene: TRBJ2-3
D gene: TRBD2
V gene: TRBV19
CDR3 DNA: TGTGCCAGTAGTAGGGGACTAGCAGCAGATACGCAGTATTTT
CDR3 protein: CASSRGLAADTQYF

clone size: medium-sized
J gene: TRBJ1-1
D gene: .
V gene: TRBV28
CDR3 DNA: TGTGCCAGCAGCCTACGGGGGATAACGGTTGCTGAAGCTTTCTTT
CDR3 protein: CASSLRGITVAEAFF